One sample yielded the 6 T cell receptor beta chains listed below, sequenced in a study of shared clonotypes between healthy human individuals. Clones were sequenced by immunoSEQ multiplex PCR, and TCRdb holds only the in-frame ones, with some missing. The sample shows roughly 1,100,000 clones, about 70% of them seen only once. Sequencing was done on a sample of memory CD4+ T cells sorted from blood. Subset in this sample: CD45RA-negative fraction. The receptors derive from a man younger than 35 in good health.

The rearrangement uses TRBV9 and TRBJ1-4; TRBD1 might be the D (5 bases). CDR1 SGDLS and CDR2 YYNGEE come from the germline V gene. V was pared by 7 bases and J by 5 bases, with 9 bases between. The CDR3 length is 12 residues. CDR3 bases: TGTGCCAGCTCACGGGACAATGAAAAACTGTTTTTT. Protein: CASSRDNEKLFF.

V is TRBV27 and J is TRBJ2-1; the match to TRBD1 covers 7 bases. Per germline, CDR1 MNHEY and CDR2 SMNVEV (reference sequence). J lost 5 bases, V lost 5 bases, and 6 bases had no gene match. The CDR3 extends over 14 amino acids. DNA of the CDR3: TGTGCCAGCAGTACCCGACAGGGTGACAATGAGCAGTTCTTC. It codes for CASSTRQGDNEQFF.

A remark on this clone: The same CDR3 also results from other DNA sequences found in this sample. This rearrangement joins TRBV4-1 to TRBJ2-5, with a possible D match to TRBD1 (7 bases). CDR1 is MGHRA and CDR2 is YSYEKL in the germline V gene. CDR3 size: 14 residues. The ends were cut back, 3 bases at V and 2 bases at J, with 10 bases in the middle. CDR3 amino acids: CASSQAGGQETQYF. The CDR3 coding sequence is TGCGCCAGCAGCCAGGCAGGGGGGCAAGAGACCCAGTACTTC.

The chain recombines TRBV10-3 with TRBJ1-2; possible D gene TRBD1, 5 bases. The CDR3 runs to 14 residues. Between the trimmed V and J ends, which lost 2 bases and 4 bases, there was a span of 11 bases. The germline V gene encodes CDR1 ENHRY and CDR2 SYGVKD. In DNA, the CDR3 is TGTGCCATCAGTGAGGGTGGGGGTACCTATGGCTACACCTTC. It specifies CAISEGGGTYGYTF.

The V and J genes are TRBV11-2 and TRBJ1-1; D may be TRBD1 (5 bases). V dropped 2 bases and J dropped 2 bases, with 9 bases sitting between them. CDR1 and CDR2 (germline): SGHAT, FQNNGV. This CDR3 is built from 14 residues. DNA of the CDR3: TGTGCCAGCAGCTTACAGGGCGGAAACACTGAAGCTTTCTTT. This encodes CASSLQGGNTEAFF.

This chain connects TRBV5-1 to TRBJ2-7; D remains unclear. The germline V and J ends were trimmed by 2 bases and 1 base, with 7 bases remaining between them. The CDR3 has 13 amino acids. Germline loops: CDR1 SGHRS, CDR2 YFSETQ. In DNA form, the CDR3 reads TGCGCCAGCAGCTTTACCCGGTCCTACGAGCAGTACTTC. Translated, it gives CASSFTRSYEQYF.